These 12 T cell receptor beta chains were all obtained from the same sample, sequenced in a study of shared clonotypes between healthy human individuals. The method was immunoSEQ multiplex PCR; TCRdb's version includes in-frame clones alone and lacks a portion of them. The sample has some 2,100,000 clones; 85% to 95% are singletons. The naive CD8 population came from CD45RO-negative cells selected for CCR7, without terminally differentiated effector memory CD45RA+ cells. The specimen was naive CD8+ T cells from PBMCs. The origin of the receptors is a man between 18 and 35 years old in good health. Some clones in this sample may be carry-over from other donors' samples.

This chain links TRBV9 with TRBJ2-2; 12 bases align to TRBD2. The CDR3 length is 18 residues. Trimming removed 4 bases from V and 4 bases from J; junction bases left unmatched: 11. Germline loops: CDR1 SGDLS, CDR2 YYNGEE. CDR3 DNA sequence: TGTGCCAGCAGCCTTCCACTAGCGGGAGGCCCCGGCACCGGGGAGCTGTTTTTT. Translation gives CASSLPLAGGPGTGELFF.

This clone has a handful of counts. Here the CDR3 reads CASSLPRGKNTEAFF. The CDR3, as DNA: TGCGCCAGCAGCCTTCCCAGGGGGAAGAACACTGAAGCTTTCTTT. This chain links TRBV4-1 with TRBJ1-1; TRBD1 aligns across 7 bases. Germline V gene data show CDR1 as MGHRA and CDR2 as YSYEKL. V dropped 4 bases and J dropped 1; count of bases not matched to a gene: 6. This CDR3 comprises 15 residues.

The chain couples TRBV4-2 to TRBJ1-2; 10 positions agree with TRBD1. Looked up from germline, CDR1 is LGHNA and CDR2 is YNFKEQ. Trimming cost V 4 bases and J 6 bases; bases outside gene matches: 8. The CDR3 loop spans 15 amino acids. The CDR3 nucleotides read TGTGCCAGCAGCCCTAGACAGGGGGCTTTAGATGGCTACACCTTC. Translating gives CASSPRQGALDGYTF.

The CDR3 nucleotides are TGTGCCACCAGCAGAGAGCCAGCGGCCATCTACAATGAGCAGTTCTTC. Translation gives CATSREPAAIYNEQFF. The genes are TRBV15 and TRBJ2-1; D possibly corresponds to TRBD2 (5 bases). CDR3 size: 16 residues. Per germline, CDR1 LNHNV and CDR2 YYDKDF (reference sequence). The V gene lost 0 bases and the J gene lost 3 bases, with 12 bases spanning the gap.

V gene TRBV7-3 combines with J gene TRBJ2-7, with 9 bases identical to TRBD1. The trim removed 4 bases at V and 1 base at J, leaving 5 bases unmatched. Looked up from germline, CDR1 is SGHTA and CDR2 is FQGTGA. This CDR3 comprises 15 residues. The DNA for the CDR3 is TGTGCCAGCAGCTGGACAGGGGCACAATCCTACGAGCAGTACTTC. Protein sequence: CASSWTGAQSYEQYF.

This clone was seen only a few times. The V and J genes are TRBV5-4 and TRBJ2-7, with D unresolved. V lost 0 bases and J 6 bases, leaving 10 bases between the germline ends. This CDR3 has 13 amino acids. Germline V gene sequence: CDR1 SGHNT, CDR2 YYREEE (reference sequence). CDR3 sequence: CASSLAFSGEQYF. In DNA form, the CDR3 reads TGTGCCAGCAGCTTGGCCTTCAGTGGCGAGCAGTACTTC.

The rearrangement uses TRBV5-1 and TRBJ2-7, with no clear D. Trimming removed 6 bases at V and 6 bases at J, with 22 bases between. Germline V gene data show CDR1 as SGHRS and CDR2 as YFSETQ. This CDR3 has 15 amino acids. CDR3 in DNA: TGCGCCAGCACAGTAACCGGGTCTCTGGTGGGCGAGCAGTACTTC. Protein product: CASTVTGSLVGEQYF. Complete variable domain (other parts from reference TRBV5-1 and TRBJ2-7): KAGVTQTPRYLIKTRGQQVTLSCSPISGHRSVSWYQQTPGQGLQFLFEYFSETQRNKGNFPGRFSGRQFSNSRSEMNVSTLELGDSALYLCASTVTGSLVGEQYFGPGTRLTVT.

The chain combines TRBV29-1 with TRBJ2-5; tentatively, D is TRBD1 (6 bases). Germline CDR1 is SQVTM and CDR2 is ANQGSEA. CDR3 length equals 13 residues. V dropped 7 bases and J dropped 1 base, with 13 bases sitting between them. The chain's CDR3 is CSAVTGFQETQYF. The CDR3 coding sequence is TGCAGCGCGGTTACAGGGTTCCAAGAGACCCAGTACTTC.

CDR3 loop: CASSQEGGFSKNIQYF. CDR3 nucleotides: TGTGCCAGCAGCCAAGAAGGGGGCTTTTCCAAAAACATTCAGTACTTC. This chain connects TRBV7-9 to TRBJ2-4; 7 nucleotides match TRBD1. Germline V gene lookup returns CDR1 SEHNR and CDR2 FQNEAQ (reference sequence). This CDR3 contains 16 residues. Trimming removed 5 bases from V and 2 bases from J; junction bases left unmatched: 9. Combining the CDR3 with reference TRBV7-9 and TRBJ2-4 gives the whole variable domain DTGVSQNPRHKITKRGQNVTFRCDPISEHNRLYWYRQTLGQGPEFLTYFQNEAQLEKSRLLSDRFSAERPKGSFSTLEIQRTEQGDSAMYLCASSQEGGFSKNIQYFGAGTRLSVL.

This clone was seen a single time. The rearrangement joins TRBV11-1 to TRBJ2-3, with 7 bases that match TRBD2. CDR1 and CDR2 (germline): SGHAT, FQDESV (reference sequence). Unmatched junction bases numbered 10, after V lost 5 bases and J lost 2 bases. The CDR3 is 16 residues long. CDR3 DNA sequence: TGTGCCAGCAGCCCATCAAGCGGGGATTACACAGATACGCAGTATTTT. Its translation: CASSPSSGDYTDTQYF.

The genes are TRBV11-2 and TRBJ1-1, with D possibly matching TRBD1 (6 bases). The CDR3 spans 14 residues. Germline V CDR1 and CDR2: SGHAT, FQNNGV. The V end was cut by 6 bases, the J end by 2 bases, with 13 bases between. CDR3: CASSSRTDNTEAFF. CDR3 sequence (DNA): TGTGCCAGCAGTTCTAGGACAGATAACACTGAAGCTTTCTTT.

The rearrangement uses TRBV6-1 and TRBJ2-3, with TRBD2 identical over 7 bases. J was trimmed by 5 bases and V by 1 base; bases with no gene match: 12. Per germline, CDR1 MNHNS and CDR2 SASEGT. The CDR3 loop spans 17 amino acids. CDR3 DNA: TGTGCCAGCAGTGAAGGACCCTCTTGGGGGGGGGTAGATACGCAGTATTTT. Amino acid sequence: CASSEGPSWGGVDTQYF.